The 32 T cell receptor beta chains in this list originate from one sample, sequenced in a study of blood T cell repertoires in COVID-19. Assay used: immunoSEQ multiplex PCR; TCRdb lists only in-frame clones, some missing. The profile shows about 180,000 clones, approximately 80% of them singletons. Material for sequencing was peripheral blood. The receptors shown here come from a woman in her 40s with COVID-19, enrolled during active disease.

The genes are TRBV11-2 and TRBJ1-1, with a tentative D call TRBD1 (5 bases). Trimming stripped 6 bases from V and 1 base from J, with 12 bases between. From germline, CDR1 is SGHAT and CDR2 FQNNGV. CDR3 length: 14 residues. As DNA, the CDR3 is TGTGCCAGCAGGCCAACGGGGGGGAACACTGAAGCTTTCTTT. It translates to CASRPTGGNTEAFF.

This chain's CDR3 is CASSLTGGLYGYTF. The CDR3 region has the DNA TGTGCCAGCAGTTTAACTGGAGGGCTCTATGGCTACACCTTC. J is TRBJ1-2 and V is TRBV28; D is unresolved. From germline, CDR1 is MDHEN and CDR2 SYDVKM. The CDR3 totals 14 residues. V was shortened by 2 bases and J by 4 bases, with 11 bases between the two germline ends.

The rearrangement uses TRBV7-2 and TRBJ1-4, with 8 bases lining up with TRBD1. The V segment lost 4 bases and the J segment 4 bases; nucleotides outside the gene matches: 5. CDR1 and CDR2 (germline): SGHTA, FQGNSA. The CDR3 loop spans 15 amino acids. CDR3 residues: CASSSYRGGNEKLFF. The CDR3 coding sequence is TGTGCCAGCAGCTCCTACAGGGGGGGTAATGAAAAACTGTTTTTT.

The CDR3 region has the DNA TGCAGCGTTGTGGAGGACCTCTCCTATAATTCACCCCTCCACTTT. Translating gives CSVVEDLSYNSPLHF. The chain combines TRBV29-1 with TRBJ1-6; no clear D gene. V lost 4 bases and J 0 bases, leaving 10 bases between the germline ends. CDR1 and CDR2 from the germline V gene are SQVTM and ANQGSEA. The CDR3 contains 15 residues.

V gene TRBV12-5 combines with J gene TRBJ1-1, with 9 nucleotides matching TRBD1. Unmatched junction bases numbered 5, after V lost 7 bases and J lost 11 bases. The CDR3 loop spans 11 amino acids. Germline CDR1 LGHNT, CDR2 FRNRAP. CDR3 residues: CASVRDRAAFF. The CDR3, as DNA: TGTGCTAGTGTCCGGGACAGGGCGGCTTTCTTT.

The chain employs TRBV7-9 and TRBJ1-2, with 7 bases matching TRBD1. The CDR3 spans 16 residues. The V gene end was trimmed by 5 bases and the J gene end by 0 bases; junction bases not matched to a gene: 9. The germline gives CDR1 SEHNR, CDR2 FQNEAQ (reference sequence). The CDR3 sequence is CASSGWGDRANYGYTF. CDR3 DNA sequence: TGTGCCAGCAGCGGATGGGGAGACAGGGCTAACTATGGCTACACCTTC.

The chain employs TRBV5-5 and TRBJ1-2; 9 bases line up with TRBD1. The length of the CDR3 is 15 residues. CDR1 and CDR2 from the germline V gene are SGHKS and YYEKEE (reference sequence). Losses at the gene ends were 4 bases for V and 2 bases for J; bases not matched to a gene: 6. CDR3 sequence: CASSPPGQGNYGYTF. CDR3 sequence (DNA): TGTGCCAGCAGCCCTCCGGGACAGGGAAACTATGGCTACACCTTC.

This clone was observed a few times. The V call is TRBV2, the J call TRBJ1-4, with TRBD1 as a possible D gene (5 bases). The length of the CDR3 is 12 residues. From germline, CDR1 is SNHLY and CDR2 FYNNEI. V dropped 2 bases and J dropped 8 bases, with 6 bases sitting between them. The CDR3 sequence is CASSEQGEKLFF. The CDR3 DNA reads TGTGCCAGCAGTGAACAGGGCGAAAAACTGTTTTTT.

This clone has a single count. The chain recombines TRBV21-1 with TRBJ1-4; TRBD1 is taken as the D call from the table, unchecked against the DNA. TRBV21-1 is an annotated pseudogene. This CDR3 has 19 amino acids. The CDR3 sequence is CASSKGLRDRLATNEKLFF. The CDR3 DNA follows: TGTGCCAGCAGCAAAGGGCTTCGGGACAGGCTTGCAACTAATGAAAAACTGTTTTTT.

V usage is TRBV7-2 and J usage is TRBJ2-5; 13 bases line up with TRBD2. The V segment lost 5 bases and the J segment 5 bases; nucleotides outside the gene matches: 8. There are 16 residues in the CDR3. Germline CDR1 reads SGHTA; CDR2 reads FQGNSA. The DNA of the CDR3 is TGTGCCAGCAGCGAGACTAGCGGGGGGCGACGGGAGACCCAGTACTTC. Amino acids: CASSETSGGRRETQYF.

V is TRBV7-8 and J is TRBJ1-1; D perhaps matches TRBD1 (5 bases). CDR1 is SGHVS and CDR2 is FQNEAQ in the germline V gene. This CDR3 spans 13 amino acids. Trimming pared 7 bases from V and 1 base from J, leaving 10 bases between. The CDR3 reads CASTRARNTEAFF. CDR3 sequence (DNA): TGTGCCAGCACCAGGGCAAGGAACACTGAAGCTTTCTTT.

This clone was observed a handful of times. The chain has TRBV6-5 and TRBJ2-2, with a possible D match to TRBD1 (5 bases). V lost 8 bases to trimming and J lost 0 bases, with 7 bases between them. Germline V gene lookup returns CDR1 MNHEY and CDR2 SVGAGI. The CDR3 is 13 residues long. The CDR3 loop is CASGATNTGELFF. The CDR3 coding sequence is TGTGCCAGCGGGGCGACGAACACCGGGGAGCTGTTTTTT.

The chain links TRBV4-2 to TRBJ1-6; D remains unclear. V shed 0 bases and J shed 7 bases, with 19 bases lying between them. Germline V CDR1 and CDR2: LGHNA, YNFKEQ. The CDR3 is 18 amino acids. The CDR3 region is CASSQDPPSPGGNSPLHF. As DNA, the CDR3 is TGTGCCAGCAGCCAAGATCCGCCCTCCCCAGGCGGGAATTCACCCCTCCACTTT.

The chain couples TRBV12-5 to TRBJ2-3, with 7 bases fitting TRBD2. Germline V gives CDR1 LGHNT, CDR2 FRNRAP. CDR3 length equals 14 residues. V shed 7 bases, J shed 1 base, and the junction held 5 bases outside the gene matches. DNA for the CDR3: TGTGCTAGTGCGTCTGCGGGGGGCACAGATACGCAGTATTTT. Its protein product is CASASAGGTDTQYF.

The gene calls are TRBV2 and TRBJ2-3; 12 positions match TRBD1. The CDR3 loop spans 17 amino acids. With 6 bases clipped from V and 4 bases from J, the junction kept 11 bases outside the gene matches. The V gene's germline CDR1 is SNHLY and CDR2 FYNNEI. This CDR3 reads CASRGSGTGGRADTQYF. CDR3 sequence (DNA): TGTGCCAGCAGGGGATCCGGGACAGGGGGCCGGGCAGATACGCAGTATTTT.

The chain is built from TRBV5-6 and TRBJ1-1; D may be TRBD1 (5 bases). CDR3 length equals 12 residues. V gave up 3 bases and J gave up 7 bases, with 10 bases separating them. Germline V gene sequence: CDR1 SGHDT, CDR2 YYEEEE. The CDR3 DNA follows: TGTGCCAGCAGCTCGAGACAGCTTGAAGCTTTCTTT. Translating it yields CASSSRQLEAFF.

This chain connects TRBV5-4 to TRBJ1-1, with D unresolved. Germline assignment: CDR1 SGHNT and CDR2 YYREEE (reference sequence). The V gene lost 5 bases and the J gene lost 3 bases, with 23 bases spanning the gap. This CDR3 is 17 amino acids long. The CDR3 region has the DNA TGTGCCAGCAGACCCGTTGGGCGGGCCATTGTAGACACTGAAGCTTTCTTT. Translating it yields CASRPVGRAIVDTEAFF.

This chain connects TRBV29-1 to TRBJ2-5; D gene unclear. The CDR3 sequence is 12 residues long. Trimming cost V 3 bases and J 7 bases, with 12 bases left between them. In germline, CDR1 is SQVTM, CDR2 ANQGSEA. The CDR3 sequence: CSVDVPPVTQYF. The CDR3 DNA is TGCAGCGTTGACGTCCCCCCCGTGACCCAGTACTTC.

The rearrangement uses TRBV7-9 and TRBJ1-2; TRBD1 matches at 7 bases. Trimming removed 4 bases from V and 5 bases from J; junction bases left unmatched: 7. Germline assignment: CDR1 SEHNR and CDR2 FQNEAQ (reference sequence). CDR3 length: 14 residues. The CDR3 here is CASSSSGGLYGYTF. As DNA, the CDR3 is TGTGCCAGCAGCTCCTCAGGGGGTCTTTATGGCTACACCTTC.

The rearrangement links TRBV5-4 to TRBJ1-6; D remains ambiguous. Germline loops: CDR1 SGHNT, CDR2 YYREEE (reference sequence). With 4 bases removed from V and 7 bases from J, the gap between germline ends came to 9 bases. This CDR3 is 13 amino acids long. Here the CDR3 reads CASSPPGNSPLHF. The CDR3 DNA sequence: TGTGCCAGCAGCCCTCCGGGGAATTCACCCCTCCACTTT.

This clone was recorded at least ten times. The chain has TRBV28 and TRBJ2-3, with D hard to call. Between the trimmed V and J ends, which lost 3 bases and 6 bases, there was a span of 16 bases. The CDR3 is 15 amino acids. The V gene's germline CDR1 is MDHEN and CDR2 SYDVKM. CDR3: CASSFSPVISDTQYF. Written as DNA, the CDR3 is TGTGCCAGCAGTTTTTCCCCGGTTATCTCTGATACGCAGTATTTT.

The chain couples TRBV6-5 to TRBJ2-2; 12 positions match TRBD1. The V gene end was trimmed by 6 bases and the J gene end by 7 bases; junction bases not matched to a gene: 6. Germline CDR1 MNHEY, CDR2 SVGAGI. The CDR3 sequence is 15 residues long. The CDR3 sequence: CASSSGTGGIGELFF. The DNA for the CDR3 is TGTGCCAGCAGCTCCGGGACAGGGGGCATCGGGGAGCTGTTTTTT.

The gene calls are TRBV6-5 and TRBJ1-2, with D perhaps matching TRBD1 (6 bases). V lost 5 bases and J lost 8, with 18 bases in between. CDR1 MNHEY and CDR2 SVGAGI come from the germline V gene. The CDR3 consists of 14 residues. The CDR3 protein is CASSPILGAKGYTF. CDR3 DNA sequence: TGTGCCAGCAGTCCCATATTGGGGGCTAAGGGCTACACCTTC.

In this sample, this clone turned up once. The chain recombines TRBV7-9 with TRBJ2-7; possible D gene TRBD2, 5 bases. Germline-derived CDR1 and CDR2 are SEHNR and FQNEAQ (reference sequence). Between the trimmed V and J ends, which lost 0 bases and 4 bases, there was a span of 10 bases. This CDR3 contains 14 residues. The CDR3 nucleotides are TGTGCCAGCAGCTTAGCCCAGCGGTCGTACGAGCAGTACTTC. This translates into CASSLAQRSYEQYF.

This sequence joins TRBV7-3 and TRBJ1-6, with D possibly TRBD1 on 5 matching bases. Trimming stripped 5 bases from V and 6 bases from J, with 17 bases between. CDR1 SGHTA and CDR2 FQGTGA come from the germline V gene. The CDR3 contains 16 residues. The CDR3 reads CASSPKGGGGNSPLHF. The CDR3 bases are TGTGCCAGCAGCCCAAAGGGTGGGGGAGGTAATTCACCCCTCCACTTT.

This clone was counted between two and nine times. The V and J genes are TRBV24-1 and TRBJ2-2, with D hard to call. Trimming cost V 7 bases and J 4 bases, with 6 bases left between them. The germline V gene encodes CDR1 KGHDR and CDR2 SFDVKD. The CDR3 loop spans 12 amino acids. In DNA, the CDR3 is TGTGCCACCAGCCCAGTCACCGGGGAGCTGTTTTTT. Translation: CATSPVTGELFF.

This chain joins TRBV11-2 and TRBJ2-7; D perhaps matches TRBD2 (6 bases). Trimming left V 3 bases short and J 0 bases short, with 15 bases between. The CDR3 sequence is 16 residues long. CDR1 and CDR2 (germline): SGHAT, FQNNGV. The CDR3 DNA sequence: TGTGCCAGCAGCTTTTGGCCTCGGGGGAGCTCCTACGAGCAGTACTTC. This gives the protein CASSFWPRGSSYEQYF.

This clone was found once. V usage is TRBV7-3 and J usage is TRBJ2-1; TRBD2 agrees at 7 bases. The CDR3 is made up of 15 amino acids. From germline, CDR1 is SGHTA and CDR2 FQGTGA. V shed 5 bases and J 3 bases; nucleotides not matched to a gene: 7. DNA for the CDR3: TGTGCCAGCAGCCCCGTCGGGACTAACTACAATGAGCAGTTCTTC. It translates to CASSPVGTNYNEQFF.

V is TRBV2 and J is TRBJ1-2; TRBD1 might be the D (5 bases). Germline CDR1 SNHLY, CDR2 FYNNEI. This CDR3 spans 15 amino acids. V lost 3 bases and J lost 1, with 12 bases in between. The CDR3 DNA reads as TGTGCCAGCAGTGATTGGACAACTCATAACTATGGCTACACCTTC. As protein: CASSDWTTHNYGYTF. The full variable domain, with the rest looked up from reference TRBV2 and TRBJ1-2, is EPEVTQTPSHQVTQMGQEVILRCVPISNHLYFYWYRQILGQKVEFLVSFYNNEISEKSEIFDDQFSVERPDGSNFTLKIRSTKLEDSAMYFCASSDWTTHNYGYTFGSGTRLTVV.

The chain carries TRBV24-1 and TRBJ2-2, with 8 bases lining up with TRBD2. This CDR3 spans 18 amino acids. V shed 0 bases, J shed 0 bases, and the junction held 5 bases outside the gene matches. Per germline, CDR1 KGHDR and CDR2 SFDVKD. The CDR3 spells CATSDLSSGRPNTGELFF. The CDR3 region has the DNA TGTGCCACCAGTGATTTGTCAAGCGGGAGACCGAACACCGGGGAGCTGTTTTTT.

J is TRBJ1-1 and V is TRBV24-1, with D uncertain. Germline CDR1 and CDR2: KGHDR and SFDVKD. The CDR3 contains 13 residues. V lost 3 bases, J lost 1 base, and 5 bases lay in between. The CDR3 coding sequence is TGTGCCACCAGTGATAGAGAGAACACTGAAGCTTTCTTT. Protein product: CATSDRENTEAFF.

With regard to this clone: The sample holds other DNA sequences that translate to the same CDR3. The chain is built from TRBV28 and TRBJ1-5, with 8 bases identical to TRBD1. Germline V lookup: CDR1 MDHEN, CDR2 SYDVKM. V trimming: 6 bases; J trimming: 4 bases; junction bases outside the gene matches: 8. The CDR3 is 15 residues long. CDR3 in DNA: TGTGCCAGCAGCTTCGGACAGGGTCGAAATCAGCCCCAGCATTTT. Translation gives CASSFGQGRNQPQHF.